This T cell receptor (beta chain) appears in the sequencing data of a study of T cell responses to AZD1222 COVID-19 vaccine (dated by TCRdb to 2020 to 2022). The study in broad terms: TCR sequencing was performed for fewer than 250 trial participants, of whom around 200 were given two doses of AZD1222 and around 26 were given two doses of MenACWY control vaccine. Trial participants were enrolled by age into 18-55, 56-69 and 70-plus year subgroups, with about 150, 27 and 61 TCR-sequenced participants respectively. The investigation overall reported the following: Participants were mostly white British, with more females than males. The authors suggested clonal diversity may have been underestimated. Conclusions about previously exposed vaccinees are limited, since just a handful of AZD1222 recipients were seropositive for SARS-CoV-2 at baseline. Epitopes outside the regions mutated in the B.1.351 and B.1.1.7 variants were reportedly recognized by nearly half of the unique spike-specific TCRs. In the small 56-69-year group, the increase in depth fell short of significance, most likely because of low power. Because no samples from the day 14 peak response were available, repertoires could be characterized only after the peak T cell response. The whole spike protein was spanned by vaccine-associated CD4 TCRs, and dominant responses were seen in regions 160-218 and 743-854. After two AZD1222 doses, spike-specific TCR breadth and depth were significantly higher than at day 0 and than in MenACWY recipients.

The CDR3 regions of human TCRbeta chains were analyzed by immunosequencing. The authors processed their data as follows. TCRs in the repertoires were compared against a reference library of SARS-CoV-2-specific TCRs that had been generated with the MIRA antigen-specificity platform. Breadth was defined as the fraction of unique TCRs that were SARS-CoV-2-associated, and depth was defined as the fraction of total T cells that were SARS-CoV-2-associated. Using the MIRA data, each spike-specific TCR was mapped to the spike region that the TCR reacts to and placed in a CD4 or CD8 class. Log10-transformed breadth and depth values were compared by one-way ANOVA with Sidak's multiple comparisons tests. TCRdb mirrors the immuneACCESS table, restricted to in-frame sequences. Some clones are absent from its copies; in checked studies, under half trace to an unresolved V gene, and the reason for the others is unknown. V, J and clone size derive from that table, while D and trimming were established from the DNA sequence. Recorded for this sample are approximately 270,000 clones; approximately 94% of them occurred a single time. Of the sample, around 0.58% falls within the top ten clones.

The sample's time point label is to be understood as: about 28 days (+/-7) after the second vaccine dose. AZD1222 recipients whose second dose came at about 4 weeks and those whose second dose came at about 12 weeks were combined into one group, since spike-specific TCR depth and breadth did not differ between the two schedules. Vaccinee samples were obtained from the UK trials COV001 and COV002, which included a single-blind randomized controlled phase 2/3 trial of AZD1222 (ChAdOx1 nCoV-19) in healthy adults. For TCRbeta chain sequencing, PBMC samples were collected from trial participants at day 0 and at day 28 after the second dose. Of note for this clone: The target of this receptor is not known. Within one base of it there is no much larger clone, and no base qualities were kept.

The starting material was peripheral blood, obtained 28 days after the second AZD1222 dose. The clonotype comes from an adult who received the AZD1222 COVID-19 vaccine.

The DNA reads as follows: TGTGCCTGGAGGTCCCGGGACAGACTTTGGAATGAGCAGTTCTTC. The translation is CAWRSRDRLWNEQFF. The V gene is TRBV30 and the J gene is TRBJ2-1; 7 central bases correspond to TRBD1. CDR1 is given as GTSNPN and CDR2 as SVGIG, both from the germline V gene (reference sequence). Inclusive of the bounding cysteine and phenylalanine, the CDR3 is 15 residues long. The read is trimmed to its CDR3 DNA, 45 bases read in frame from base 1. The junction shows trimming of 3 bases on V and 7 bases on J, and the gene matches do not reach 12 bases of it.